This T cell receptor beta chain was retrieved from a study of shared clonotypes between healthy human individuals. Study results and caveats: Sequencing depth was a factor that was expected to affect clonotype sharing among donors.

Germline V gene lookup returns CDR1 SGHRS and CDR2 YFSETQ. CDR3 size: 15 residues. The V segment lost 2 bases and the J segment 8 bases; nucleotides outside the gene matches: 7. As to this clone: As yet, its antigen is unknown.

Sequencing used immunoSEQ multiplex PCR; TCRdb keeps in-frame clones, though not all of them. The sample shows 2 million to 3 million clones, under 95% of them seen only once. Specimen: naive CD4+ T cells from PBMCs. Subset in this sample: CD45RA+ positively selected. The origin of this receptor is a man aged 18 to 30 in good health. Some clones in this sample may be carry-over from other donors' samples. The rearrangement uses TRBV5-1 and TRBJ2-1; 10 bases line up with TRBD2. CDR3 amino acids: CASSFLAGVSDEQFF. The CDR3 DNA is TGCGCCAGCAGCTTTCTAGCGGGAGTCAGCGATGAGCAGTTCTTC.